Listed below are T cell receptor beta chains from one sample, sequenced in a study of T-cell reconstitution after alpha-beta-depleted transplantation in children. A single record per CDR3 protein comes from TCRdb applying MiXCR to the PCR reads. The sample has some 100,000 distinct CDR3 sequences, less than 20% seen once. Sequences were derived from PBMCs, mostly from graft donor cells, sampled 180 days after TCRalphabeta/CD19-depleted stem cell transplant. The receptors were sampled from a male patient aged 2-15 years who had a stem cell transplant for acute lymphoblastic leukemia, so the T cells may come from the graft donor. CDR3s include the opening cysteine and the closing phenylalanine or tryptophan. The D gene is left open where the match is weak. Size is omitted from some rows. Given values are once, few, many or a class for expanded clones.

d_call j_call clone_size v_call cdr3_nt cdr3_aa
NA TRBJ2-3 NA TRBV5-1 TGCGCCAGCACGGTCCCGGGGGATACGCAGTATTTT CASTVPGDTQYF
TRBD2 TRBJ2-3 NA TRBV5-5 TGTGCCAGCAGCTTGCTTAGCGGGGGGCGGACAGATACGCAGTATTTT CASSLLSGGRTDTQYF
NA TRBJ1-2 many TRBV20-1 TGCAGTGCTAGCCCTAACAGGCGGGGGGGCTATGGCTACACCTTC CSASPNRRGGYGYTF
NA TRBJ2-5 NA TRBV4-3 TGCGCCAGCAGTCTCGGACGCCTGGTGGAGACCCAGTACTTC CASSLGRLVETQYF
NA TRBJ2-7 few TRBV10-1 TGCGCCAGCAGTGAGTCCGCAGGGAAGGGCTCCTACGAGCAGTACTTC CASSESAGKGSYEQYF
NA TRBJ2-7 medium-sized TRBV29-1 TGCAGCGTTGAAAGCGGGTCCGAGCAGTACTTC CSVESGSEQYF
NA TRBJ2-7 few TRBV7-9 TGTGCCAGCAGCAATTCAGAAGTTTCCTACGAGCAGTACTTC CASSNSEVSYEQYF
TRBD1 TRBJ1-2 few TRBV6-1 TGTGCCAGCCTCACGACAGGGTTCGATGGCTACACCTTC CASLTTGFDGYTF
TRBD2 TRBJ2-1 many TRBV5-5 TGTGCCAGCAGGGCGACTAGCGGGAGCTACAATGAGCAGTTCTTC CASRATSGSYNEQFF
NA TRBJ2-2 NA TRBV6-2/TRBV6-3 TGTGCCAGCAGTAGATCGACCGGGGAGCTGTTTTTT CASSRSTGELFF
TRBD1 TRBJ1-5 NA TRBV6-5 TGTGCCAGCAGTTCCCTGGGACAGGGGAGCAATCAGCCCCAGCATTTT CASSSLGQGSNQPQHF
NA TRBJ2-2 NA TRBV7-9 TGTGCCAGCAGCTGGGGACAGAACACCGGGGAGCTGTTTTTT CASSWGQNTGELFF
TRBD1 TRBJ2-5 many TRBV9 TGTGCCAGCAGCGCCGCGGACAGGTCCCTCGAGACCCAGTACTTC CASSAADRSLETQYF
NA TRBJ1-2 NA TRBV7-6 TGTGCCAGCAGCTCGCCAGGGTGGTATGGCTACACCTTC CASSSPGWYGYTF
NA TRBJ2-3 NA TRBV5-5 TGTGCCAGCAGCTTGGCTGGACAGTCTCCCGATACGCAGTATTTT CASSLAGQSPDTQYF
TRBD2 TRBJ2-1 few TRBV7-9 TGTGCCAGCAGCTTAGGCGGACTAGCGGGGATGTACAATGAGCAGTTCTTC CASSLGGLAGMYNEQFF
TRBD1 TRBJ1-1 few TRBV7-6 TGTGCCAGCAGCACCCGGGACAGGGGCACTGAAGCTTTCTTT CASSTRDRGTEAFF
NA TRBJ2-3 NA TRBV20-1 TGCAGTGCTAGTTCGAGACCGGCGCAGTATTTT CSASSRPAQYF
NA TRBJ2-3 few TRBV5-5 TGTGCCAGCAGCTTGGCCGGGAGAAAACTTACAGATACGCAGTATTTT CASSLAGRKLTDTQYF
NA TRBJ2-5 few TRBV5-6 TGTGCCAGCAGCTTGGTCGGGCAACGAGAGACCCAGTACTTC CASSLVGQRETQYF
TRBD1 TRBJ2-1 few TRBV24-1 TGTGCCACGTGGGAGGGACAGGGCCAGCAGTTCTTC CATWEGQGQQFF
TRBD1 TRBJ1-2 NA TRBV20-1 TGCAGTGCTGGCGGACAGGGGGCGGATGGCTACACCTTC CSAGGQGADGYTF
NA TRBJ2-7 few TRBV6-2/TRBV6-3 TGTGCCAGCAGTTACTCAGACGGTGGTGGGGGAACGGCCTTC CASSYSDGGGGTAF
NA TRBJ1-2 NA TRBV20-1 TGCAGTCCGGCCCCCGTTACAGGGAACTATGGCTACACCTTC CSPAPVTGNYGYTF
NA TRBJ2-1 few TRBV5-1 TGCGCCAGCAGCTTGGAGCACAATGAGCAGTTCTTC CASSLEHNEQFF
TRBD1 TRBJ2-7 few TRBV7-9 TGTGCCAGCAGCTCCAACACCGGGACAGGGGCCCGCGAGCAGTACTTC CASSSNTGTGAREQYF
TRBD1 TRBJ2-7 NA TRBV13 TGTGCCAGCAGAACGACAGGGGGCGTTTACGAGCAGTACTTC CASRTTGGVYEQYF
NA TRBJ1-6 few TRBV21-1 TGTGCCAGCAGCAAAGGACACAGGGAGCTTAATTCACCCCTCCACTTT CASSKGHRELNSPLHF
TRBD1 TRBJ2-2 few TRBV5-1 TGCGCCAGCAGCTACCGACCGGGACAGGGTTTGAACACCGGGGAGCTGTTTTTT CASSYRPGQGLNTGELFF
NA TRBJ1-2 few TRBV10-3 TGTGCCATCAGTGAGTCGAGGTCGGTTCAAAACTATGGCTACACCTTC CAISESRSVQNYGYTF
NA TRBJ2-7 NA TRBV7-9 TGTGCCAGCAGCCCTCCGGGACTTACCTACGAGCAGTACTTC CASSPPGLTYEQYF
NA TRBJ1-2 many TRBV20-1 TGCAGTGCTAGAACAACTAACTATGGCTACACCTTC CSARTTNYGYTF
TRBD1 TRBJ2-7 NA TRBV19 TGTGCCAGTAATGACAGGGGCTACGAGCAGTACTTC CASNDRGYEQYF
NA TRBJ2-7 few TRBV7-2 TGTGCCAGCAGCGGTGGTAGGGGCTTCGCCTACGAGCAGTACTTC CASSGGRGFAYEQYF
NA TRBJ2-2 NA TRBV7-9 TGTGCCAGCAGCTTACTGGGACGCAGGAGGAACACCGGGGAGCTGTTTTTT CASSLLGRRRNTGELFF
NA TRBJ1-5 NA TRBV6-2/TRBV6-3 TGTGCCAGCAGTTACAGTTCCTCGGCCCAGCCCCAGCATTTT CASSYSSSAQPQHF
NA TRBJ1-2 few TRBV7-9 TGTGCCAGCAGCTTTTTCGGGACCTCCTATGGCTACACCTTC CASSFFGTSYGYTF